This is a list of T cell receptor beta chains from one sample in a study of cytomegalovirus exposure and HLA in healthy donors. This table comes from immunoSEQ multiplex PCR, and its TCRdb copy is limited to in-frame clones, with some not included. The sample includes some 150,000 clones, around 83% of them seen just once. Sample: PBMCs. Receptors originate from a middle-aged man in good health and CMV-seropositive. CDR3s include the opening cysteine and the closing phenylalanine or tryptophan. A D gene is named only where the DNA matches it firmly. A clone size is listed for some rows: how often the clone was seen (once, few, many), or a class if it is expanded.

>once|TRBJ1-1|TRBD1|TRBV5-1
CASSLGRGTADSATEAFF
TGCGCCAGCAGCTTGGGCCGGGGGACAGCGGATTCCGCCACTGAAGCTTTCTTT
>NA|TRBJ2-5|NA|TRBV19
CASSTGALQETQYF
TGTGCCAGTAGTACTGGGGCCCTGCAAGAGACCCAGTACTTC
>NA|TRBJ2-1|NA|TRBV2
CASSRADEQFF
TGTGCCAGCAGTCGAGCGGATGAGCAGTTCTTC
>NA|TRBJ1-2|NA|TRBV29-1
CSVDRSGIPGYTF
TGCAGCGTTGATCGCTCAGGGATCCCTGGCTACACCTTC
>few|TRBJ1-5|NA|TRBV21-1
CASSKGERISNSNQPQHF
TGTGCCAGCAGCAAAGGAGAGAGGATCTCGAATAGCAATCAGCCCCAGCATTTT
>NA|TRBJ2-3|TRBD1|TRBV6-6
CASKSSGQATDTQYF
TGTGCCAGCAAATCCTCGGGACAGGCAACAGATACGCAGTATTTT
>NA|TRBJ2-1|TRBD2|TRBV9
CASSARGGTYNEQFF
TGTGCCAGCAGCGCACGCGGGGGTACCTACAATGAGCAGTTCTTC
>NA|TRBJ2-1|NA|TRBV7-8
CASSRRLVAIDEQFF
TGTGCCAGCAGCCGGAGACTAGTAGCAATCGATGAGCAGTTCTTC
>NA|TRBJ2-7|NA|TRBV7-9
CASSLAGSYEQYF
TGTGCCAGCAGCTTAGCGGGGAGCTACGAGCAGTACTTC
>NA|TRBJ1-1|NA|TRBV7-3
CASSLSGGHTEAFF
TGTGCCAGCAGCTTAAGTGGAGGACACACTGAAGCTTTCTTT
>NA|TRBJ1-5|NA|TRBV5-5
CASSLEGDNQPQHF
TGTGCCAGCAGCTTGGAAGGGGACAATCAGCCCCAGCATTTT
>NA|TRBJ2-5|NA|TRBV4-1
CASSPGGGQETQYF
TGCGCCAGCAGCCCCGGTGGTGGCCAAGAGACCCAGTACTTC
>NA|TRBJ2-3|TRBD1|TRBV19
CASSPRDRVPDTQYF
TGTGCCAGTAGCCCTCGGGACAGGGTCCCAGATACGCAGTATTTT
>NA|TRBJ2-7|NA|TRBV7-9
CASSPNQRQAWYEQYF
TGTGCCAGCAGCCCCAACCAAAGACAGGCGTGGTACGAGCAGTACTTC
>NA|TRBJ1-6|NA|TRBV10-3
CAISLENNSPLHF
TGTGCCATCAGTTTGGAGAATAATTCACCCCTCCACTTT
>few|TRBJ1-3|NA|TRBV7-2
CASSLKASSGNTIYF
TGTGCCAGCAGCTTAAAGGCTAGCTCTGGAAACACCATATATTTT
>NA|TRBJ1-6|TRBD1|TRBV18
CASSSPRRDSYNSPLHF
TGTGCCAGCTCATCACCACGCCGGGACAGCTATAATTCACCCCTCCACTTT
>once|TRBJ2-1|NA|TRBV7-3
CASSFFRGNEQFF
TGTGCCAGCAGCTTTTTTCGAGGGAATGAGCAGTTCTTC
>NA|TRBJ1-4|NA|TRBV4-1
CASSLPHGGGSGKLFF
TGCGCCAGCAGCCTCCCCCACGGGGGGGGGTCGGGGAAACTGTTTTTT
>NA|TRBJ2-7|NA|TRBV7-2
CASTLGREQYF
TGTGCCAGCACCCTGGGGCGAGAGCAGTACTTC
>NA|TRBJ2-7|NA|TRBV9
CASSENSGEQYF
TGTGCCAGCAGCGAAAACTCAGGGGAGCAGTACTTC
>NA|TRBJ2-2|TRBD1|TRBV15
CATSRDQGARELFF
TGTGCCACCAGCAGAGATCAGGGGGCGAGGGAGCTGTTTTTT
>NA|TRBJ2-3|NA|TRBV20-1
CSAFITDTQYF
TGCAGTGCTTTCATCACAGATACGCAGTATTTT
>many|TRBJ2-7|NA|TRBV5-6
CASSERYRHPMEQYF
TGTGCCAGCAGCGAAAGATATCGACATCCTATGGAGCAGTACTTC
>NA|TRBJ1-4|NA|TRBV4-3
CASSQEGGGGGEKLFF
TGCGCCAGCAGCCAAGAAGGGGGGGGAGGGGGGGAAAAACTGTTTTTT
>few|TRBJ2-1|TRBD2|TRBV7-9
CVWGGYYNEQFF
TGTGTCTGGGGGGGGTACTACAATGAGCAGTTCTTC
>NA|TRBJ2-7|NA|TRBV4-2
CASSQDINRQGEQYF
TGTGCCAGCAGCCAAGATATTAACAGGCAGGGCGAGCAGTACTTC
>NA|TRBJ1-5|NA|TRBV7-2
CASSLVWAGPDSNQPQHF
TGTGCCAGCAGCTTAGTATGGGCAGGCCCAGATAGCAATCAGCCCCAGCATTTT
>NA|TRBJ2-1|TRBD2|TRBV7-2
CASSYRRKTSGVHQYEQFF
TGTGCCAGCAGTTACCGTCGGAAGACTAGCGGGGTTCACCAGTATGAGCAGTTCTTC
>few|TRBJ1-1|TRBD1|TRBV27
CASSFRQGGDTEAFF
TGTGCCAGCAGTTTTCGACAGGGCGGGGACACTGAAGCTTTCTTT
>NA|TRBJ1-1|NA|TRBV7-3
CASSTGLGGDTEAFF
TGTGCCAGCAGCACCGGGTTGGGGGGGGACACTGAAGCTTTCTTT
>once|TRBJ2-2|TRBD1|TRBV27
CASKPGQMNTGELFF
TGTGCCAGCAAACCGGGACAGATGAACACCGGGGAGCTGTTTTTT
>NA|TRBJ1-3|TRBD1|TRBV11-3
CASSRQGNSGNTIYF
TGTGCCAGCAGCCGACAGGGGAACTCTGGAAACACCATATATTTT
>NA|TRBJ2-1|TRBD2|TRBV29-1
CSVVGLGLAGEYNEQFF
TGCAGCGTTGTGGGCCTGGGACTAGCGGGAGAGTACAATGAGCAGTTCTTC
>NA|TRBJ1-5|NA|TRBV6-1
CASSEGIQPQHF
TGTGCCAGCAGTGAGGGCATTCAGCCCCAGCATTTT
>NA|TRBJ1-6|NA|TRBV30
CAWESSYNSPLHF
TGTGCCTGGGAGAGTTCCTATAATTCACCCCTCCACTTT
>NA|TRBJ1-3|NA|TRBV30
CALDSSGNTIYF
TGTGCCTTGGACAGCTCTGGAAACACCATATATTTT
>NA|TRBJ1-1|NA|TRBV20-1
CSAPSDREAFF
TGCAGTGCACCTAGTGACAGGGAAGCTTTCTTT
>NA|TRBJ2-1|NA|TRBV7-2
CASSQGGLGNEQFF
TGTGCCAGCAGCCAGGGGGGACTAGGCAATGAGCAGTTCTTC
>NA|TRBJ2-5|TRBD1|TRBV10-3
CAIRGDRIREETQYF
TGTGCCATCAGGGGGGACAGGATCCGCGAAGAGACCCAGTACTTC
>NA|TRBJ2-1|NA|TRBV19
CASRGPSSYNEQFF
TGTGCCAGTAGGGGGCCCAGCTCCTACAATGAGCAGTTCTTC
>NA|TRBJ2-2|TRBD1|TRBV27
CASSLGQGRTGELFF
TGTGCCAGCAGTTTAGGACAGGGGAGGACCGGGGAGCTGTTTTTT
>few|TRBJ1-1|TRBD1|TRBV30
CAWSPGGWTEAFF
TGTGCCTGGAGTCCAGGGGGTTGGACTGAAGCTTTCTTT
>NA|TRBJ2-7|TRBD2|TRBV10-3
CAIRTTSASYEQYF
TGTGCCATCAGGACGACTAGCGCCTCCTACGAGCAGTACTTC
>NA|TRBJ2-3|NA|TRBV19
CASSILDSLGTDTQYF
TGTGCCAGTAGTATCTTGGACAGCTTGGGCACAGATACGCAGTATTTT
>NA|TRBJ1-3|NA|TRBV5-3
CARSLELPGNTIYF
TGTGCCAGAAGCTTGGAGCTGCCTGGAAACACCATATATTTT
>once|TRBJ2-5|TRBD1|TRBV5-1
CASSSPPTGLETQYF
TGCGCCAGCAGCTCGCCGCCGACAGGGTTAGAGACCCAGTACTTC
>NA|TRBJ1-2|TRBD1|TRBV6-5
CASSYDRGDYGYTF
TGTGCCAGCAGTTACGACAGGGGGGACTATGGCTACACCTTC